This T cell receptor (beta chain) was recorded in a study of response to subunit inactivated influenza vaccine. The V gene's germline CDR1 is DFQATT and CDR2 SNEGSKA (reference sequence). V lost 7 bases and J lost 2; bases outside the gene matches: 8. CDR3 size: 13 residues. TCRdb re-derived calls from the RT-PCR reads in MiXCR, one entry per CDR3 protein. The sample lists 530,000 or so distinct CDR3 sequences; approximately 15% were seen once. This clonotype was seen repeatedly, ten times or more. The origin of this receptor is a man aged 50-59 years who received an inactivated influenza vaccine. This chain links TRBV20-1 with TRBJ2-7; 7 nucleotides agree with TRBD2. Sequencing used PBMCs from blood, obtained roughly 12 days after vaccination. The CDR3 nucleotides are TGCAGTGTGGGAGGGGTCGGAACCTACGAGCAGTACTTC. The encoded protein is CSVGGVGTYEQYF.